The entry below gives a single T cell receptor (beta chain) sequence along with its context. This clonotype was seen many times. There is no known antigen for this receptor. Per-nucleotide qualities are absent, and no much larger clonotype sits a single base away. The lymph node samples were taken from the axillary draining lymph nodes of breast cancer patients. Sequencing was carried out with an Illumina HiSeq 2000. Multiplex PCR amplification was used to generate the TCR beta chain libraries. High-throughput sequencing was used to analyze the amplified TCR beta chain products. The public reads were reprocessed in TCRdb via fastp at Q25 and MiXCR, keeping in-frame beta chains. CDR3 protein sequences are deduplicated, and each keeps its most common genes and DNA. The sample table shows 170,000 or so distinct CDR3 sequences, and around a third are seen once. Of the sample, around 4.5% is held by the ten largest clones.

The data are from a study of breast tumors, draining lymph nodes, adjacent tissues (dated by TCRdb to the mid-2010s). Turning to the overall study: TCR beta repertoires were compared across tumor, adjacent nontumor tissue and axillary lymph nodes obtained from breast cancer patients. The study aimed to assess the relationships and possible T-cell exchange between tumor, surrounding tissue and draining lymph node repertoires in human breast cancer.

The full study reports these points: Tumor and nontumor tissue repertoires were found to be significantly more similar in luminal-like than in basal-like breast cancer. The study presented the conclusion that tumor T cells originate in lymph nodes as consistent with a hypothesis, not as something directly demonstrated. Tumor T-cell repertoires showed less diversity than lymph node repertoires and more diversity than nontumor tissue repertoires, and tumor T-cell repertoires showed preferential V and J gene usage. The data were judged consistent with most tumor T cells deriving from the lymph node and then expanding within tumor tissue.

The CDR3 sequence holds 15 residues, the cysteine and phenylalanine included. Of the read, only the CDR3 DNA is kept; its 45 bases are in frame from base 1. A distance of 15 bases separates the germline ends of V and J, which lose 6 bases and 0 bases respectively. Sample: axillary lymph node tissue. The rearranged segments are TRBV12-3 or TRBV12-4 and TRBJ2-7; D gene: possibly TRBD1, on 7 matching bases. The receptor was isolated from a female donor with breast cancer. Some clones in this sample may be carry-over from other donors' samples. The nucleotides are TGTGCCAGCAGCCTGCAGGGGGGTCCCTCCTACGAGCAGTACTTC. Its translation reads: CASSLQGGPSYEQYF.